This T cell receptor (beta chain) was profiled in a study of blood T cell repertoires in COVID-19. Study summary: Spain, Italy and the United States supplied samples that represented acute and convalescent COVID-19. T cells, B-cell-depleted T cells, or PBMCs provided the cDNA or gDNA that served as material.

Germline values: CDR1 KGHDR, CDR2 SFDVKD. The CDR3 runs 16 residues. The V gene lost 3 bases and the J gene lost 4 bases, with 16 bases spanning the gap. In the source study's methods: Amplification with reference gene primers provided the estimates of nucleated cell counts. Method: immunoSEQ multiplex PCR; TCRdb's copy keeps in-frame clones and lacks some. That table supplies the V and J calls and clone size; D and trimming were determined from the DNA. The sample includes some 120,000 clones, almost 80% of them seen just once. This clonotype was obtained from a human donor in a cohort sampled during active COVID-19. Input material: peripheral blood. The rearrangement links TRBV24-1 to TRBJ2-3, with TRBD2 as a possible D gene (5 bases). CDR3 coding DNA: TGTGCCACCAGTGATCCTGGACTCAAAAAACCAGATACGCAGTATTTT. This sequence encodes CATSDPGLKKPDTQYF.